This T cell receptor beta chain came from a study of CD8+CD57+ T cells in acquired aplastic anemia. Patients picked for sequencing had shown CD8+CD57+ cell expansion detected by flow cytometry. CDR3 and TCR beta VDJ profiling relied on genomic DNA as the template. A single record per CDR3 protein comes from TCRdb applying MiXCR to the reads. The sample consists of around 500,000 distinct CDR3 sequences, roughly a third of them appearing once. Sequencing used sorted CD4+, CD8+, or CD8+CD57+ T cells (not recorded which) from PBMCs. This receptor was taken from a human donor with aplastic anemia.

The chain's CDR3 is CASSKRPGQGSRGYF. As DNA, the CDR3 is TGTGCCAGCAGCAAGAGGCCGGGACAGGGGTCTCGAGGGTACTTC. This chain connects TRBV25-1 to TRBJ2-7; the match to TRBD1 covers 10 bases. In germline, CDR1 is MGHDK, CDR2 SYGVNS. J lost 12 bases, V lost 6 bases, and 17 bases had no gene match. The CDR3 length is 15 residues.